The 4 T cell receptor beta chains given below trace back to one sample, sequenced in a study of T cell repertoires in cytomegalovirus infection. These receptors lack a known antigen. One entry per CDR3 protein results from TCRdb running MiXCR on the reads. The data contain just under 500,000 distinct CDR3 sequences, roughly a third of them singletons. This specimen consisted of cultured PBMCs, obtained from culture after CMV antigen stimulation. The source is a human donor in good health (CMV status not recorded). Some clones in this sample may be carry-over from other donors' samples.

This clonotype was seen a few times. The chain uses TRBV7-8 and TRBJ2-7; D unclear. V lost 6 bases and J 3 bases, leaving 12 bases between the germline ends. This CDR3 comprises 13 residues. Germline V gene data show CDR1 as SGHVS and CDR2 as FQNEAQ. The CDR3 sequence: CASSSNNLYEQYF. CDR3 DNA: TGTGCCAGCAGTTCCAACAATCTCTACGAGCAGTACTTC.

The sample holds a few counts of this clonotype. This rearrangement joins TRBV25-1 to TRBJ2-7; a possible D gene is TRBD2 (6 bases). The CDR3 totals 12 residues. Trimming removed 6 bases from V and 4 bases from J, with 10 bases in between. Germline V gene data show CDR1 as MGHDK and CDR2 as SYGVNS. CDR3 coding DNA: TGTGCCAGCAGCGGGGACTTATACGAGCAGTACGTC. Translation: CASSGDLYEQYV.

The chain combines TRBV4-3 with TRBJ2-5, with D perhaps being TRBD1 or TRBD2 (7 bases each). Germline values: CDR1 LGHNA, CDR2 YSLEER. Trimming stripped 3 bases from V and 5 bases from J, with 16 bases between. The CDR3 has 15 residues. The CDR3 region is CASSQTTGRDETQYF. In nucleotides, the CDR3 is TGCGCCAGCAGCCAGACGACAGGGAGGGACGAGACCCAGTACTTC.

The V and J genes are TRBV7-9 and TRBJ1-1; D unresolved. Germline CDR1 reads SEHNR; CDR2 reads FQNEAQ (reference sequence). The CDR3 consists of 15 residues. Trimming removed 4 bases from V and 1 base from J, with 13 bases in between. This chain's CDR3 is CASSSRRGKNTEAFF. The CDR3 region has the DNA TGTGCCAGCAGCTCCCGAAGAGGGAAGAACACTGAAGCTTTCTTT.